Described below is a single T cell receptor beta chain sequence and its context. Its antigen remains unknown. UMIs were included in TCR beta cDNA generated by 5'RACE template switching. TCRdb re-called the 5' RACE reads; one entry per CDR3 protein, DNA not given. This specimen shows roughly 120,000 distinct CDR3 sequences; the ten leading clones hold around 20%. This specimen comes from a study of T cells expressing NK-cell markers. Overall study results and limits: Expanded NKG2C+ T cell clones had unclear HCMV specificity.

In germline, CDR1 is SQVTM, CDR2 ANQGSEA. The CDR3 spans 13 residues. The sequence was obtained from a woman aged 18-69 years in good health. The sequenced material came from blood T cells: a sorted CD56 or NKG2C T cell subset, CD4+ or CD8+ T cells, or bulk PBMC T cells (not recorded which). This chain joins TRBV29-1 and TRBJ2-7; the TCRdb call, TRBD1, lacks DNA for checking. This chain's CDR3 is CSVEDTRGYEQYF.